This entry concerns a single T cell receptor beta chain. This clonotype was observed many times. Its recognized antigen is unknown. Base qualities were left out, and no much larger clone turns up one base away. Amplification of TCR beta CDR3 regions was carried out from RNA transcripts. For the first round of RT-PCR on the TCR CDR3, the HTBI primer set was used together with the Qiagen OneStep RT-PCR kit. Libraries were constructed in a second round of multiplex PCR, after which size selection and purification were performed. The libraries were sequenced on an Illumina HiSeq2000 using paired-end 100 bp reads. Processing in the source paper ran as follows. SOAPnuke was used to process the raw data, with reads discarded if the reads contained adapters or uncalled bases, had a mean Phred below 15, or lacked an exact constant-primer or identifier match. High-quality paired reads were merged with COPE v1.2.5, and unique nucleotide sequences were defined as clonotypes. Clonotypes were aligned to IMGT TRBV, TRBD and TRBJ reference segments using MiTCR v1.1. Analysis was restricted to V-J combinations with a frequency above 0.0001, which covered over 98% of repertoires. A TCS score was defined as the ratio between F50 (clonal expansion) and ExV (chaos), using BLOSUM62-based TCRdist between CDR3 peptides within each V-J. Welch's t-statistics and random forest reduced around 510 V-J features to 13, which were used in a naive Bayes classifier (R e1071). TCRdb reprocessed the public reads (quality trimming at Q25 with fastp, clone calling with MiXCR) and kept in-frame beta chains. Entries that share a CDR3 protein sequence are merged under the most common genes and DNA. For this entry, the V and J calls and clone size follow TCRdb and not the study's own pipeline. Across this sample there are around 600,000 distinct CDR3 sequences, with approximately 14% seen only once. In total, the top ten clones hold roughly 7% of the sample.

The data were obtained in a study of T cells in Graves' hyperthyroidism and ophthalmopathy (dated by TCRdb to between 2019 and 2020). Concerning the study at large: Peripheral blood was collected at initial diagnosis, before any treatment. TCR V-J signatures able to tell the groups apart were searched for in a discovery cohort of approximately 95 patients, of whom about 40 had Graves' ophthalmopathy and around 56 had stable Graves' hyperthyroidism. Prospective prediction of ophthalmopathy was tested in an independent validation cohort of under 20 hyperthyroidism patients and around 16 patients who later progressed to ophthalmopathy. The 75 to 100 discovery patients were randomly split 7:3 into training and test sets. In several Graves' hyperthyroidism patients, the study also compared T-cell repertoires from thyroid tissue with T-cell repertoires from blood. Following sampling, methimazole starting at 30 mg daily was given to hyperthyroidism patients, and high-dose intravenous methylprednisolone was given to ophthalmopathy patients. According to the paper, TCR Vbeta CDR3 sequencing was carried out on over 130 peripheral blood samples, which came from about 45 ophthalmopathy, around 75 hyperthyroidism and approximately 17 progressor patients. The research as a whole found: Most expanded thyroid clonotypes (frequency above 0.001) were also found in blood, which suggests that blood repertoires may mirror thyroid immune responses. In validation, the model predicted progression to ophthalmopathy a median of approximately 6.6 months before onset, with roughly 70% sensitivity and roughly 72% specificity. Sample size was not statistically predetermined, and investigators were not blinded to group allocation. In cross-validation, a model built on a 13 V-J signature told ophthalmopathy apart from stable hyperthyroidism with 87.88% sensitivity and around 83% specificity, and in testing the same model reached 80%/75%.

In the ophthalmopathy patients, disease was moderately to severely active, with a Clinical Activity Score of 3 or more, a NOSPECS grade of 4 or more, and a duration of less than 3 months. Exclusion was applied to patients with uncontrolled infections, other autoimmune diseases, pregnancy or lactation. Clinical symptoms, serum thyroxine and TRAb, thyroid ultrasound, and orbital computed tomography formed the basis for the diagnoses. Ficoll-Paque density gradient centrifugation was used to isolate PBMCs from about 9.4 ml of fresh peripheral blood. Trizol reagent was used to extract total RNA, and RNA quality was then checked on an Agilent 2100 Bioanalyzer. Sequencing input: blood. The clonotype was recovered from a woman in her late teens or twenties with Graves' ophthalmopathy.

The CDR3 sequence is CASIEGLLVAEAFF. The nucleotide sequence is given as TGTGCCAGTATCGAGGGTCTACTTGTGGCTGAAGCTTTCTTT. Rearrangement joined TRBV6-2 or TRBV6-3 to TRBJ1-1; no D gene is confidently identified. V sheds 9 bases and J sheds 6 bases, leaving 20 bases between their ends. The CDR3 runs 14 residues from the cysteine to the phenylalanine. Just the 42-base CDR3 DNA is kept, in frame starting at base 1. The germline V gene specifies MNHEY as CDR1 and SVGEGT as CDR2.